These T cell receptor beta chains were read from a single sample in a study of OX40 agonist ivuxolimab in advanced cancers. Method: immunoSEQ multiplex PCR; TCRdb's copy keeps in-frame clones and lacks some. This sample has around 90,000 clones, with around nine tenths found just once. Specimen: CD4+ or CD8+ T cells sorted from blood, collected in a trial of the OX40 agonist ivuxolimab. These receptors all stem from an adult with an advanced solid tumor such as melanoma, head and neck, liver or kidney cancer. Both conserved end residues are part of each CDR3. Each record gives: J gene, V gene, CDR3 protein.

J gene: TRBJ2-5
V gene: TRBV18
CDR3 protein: CASSPIDRGETQYF

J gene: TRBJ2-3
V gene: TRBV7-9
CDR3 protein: CASSLGRWVTDTQYF

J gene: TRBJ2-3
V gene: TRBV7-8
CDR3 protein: CASSLYAQFLAASTDTQYF

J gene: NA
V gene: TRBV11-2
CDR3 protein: CASSTQGANYEQYF

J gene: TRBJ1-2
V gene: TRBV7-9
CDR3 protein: CASSLEGRQAVLNYGYTF

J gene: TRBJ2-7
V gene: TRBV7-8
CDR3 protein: CASSNSGRADEQYF

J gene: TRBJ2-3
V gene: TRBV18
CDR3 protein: CASSPTGTTPTDTQYF

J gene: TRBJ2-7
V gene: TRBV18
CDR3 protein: CASSPLTDYEQYF

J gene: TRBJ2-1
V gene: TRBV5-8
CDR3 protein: CASSLDATGYNEQFF

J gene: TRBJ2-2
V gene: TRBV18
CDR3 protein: CASSIRQGADTGELFF

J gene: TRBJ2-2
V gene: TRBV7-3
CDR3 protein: CASSFNRRELFF

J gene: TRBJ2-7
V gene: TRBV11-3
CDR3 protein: CASSSWGLAGEQYF

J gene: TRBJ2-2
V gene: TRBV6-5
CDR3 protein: CASSWTANTGELFF

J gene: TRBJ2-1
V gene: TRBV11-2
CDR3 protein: CASSFRAGAGNEQFF

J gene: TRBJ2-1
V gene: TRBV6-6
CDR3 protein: CASSPLSGKNEQFF

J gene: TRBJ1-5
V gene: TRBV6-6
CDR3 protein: CASSPSDGNQPQHF

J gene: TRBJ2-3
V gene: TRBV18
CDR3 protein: CASSPPGEPSTDTQYF

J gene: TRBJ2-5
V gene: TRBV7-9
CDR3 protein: CASSNKETQYF

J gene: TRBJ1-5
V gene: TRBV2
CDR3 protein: CASSHRDQPQHF

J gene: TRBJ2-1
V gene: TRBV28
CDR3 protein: CASSFQAGGPYNEQFF

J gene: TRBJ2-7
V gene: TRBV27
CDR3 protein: CASRDLAGKLYEQYF

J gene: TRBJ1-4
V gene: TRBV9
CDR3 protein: CASSVALGSGEKLFF

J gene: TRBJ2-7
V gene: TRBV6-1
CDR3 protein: CATQGAGLAYEQYF

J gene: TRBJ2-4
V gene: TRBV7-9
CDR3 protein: CASSLGDRAPGNIQYF

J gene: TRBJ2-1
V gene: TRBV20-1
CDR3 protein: CSAVPGTAPLF

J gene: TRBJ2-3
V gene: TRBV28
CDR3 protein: CASSPGLGGTDTQYF

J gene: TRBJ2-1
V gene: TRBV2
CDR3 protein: CASRREDNEQFF

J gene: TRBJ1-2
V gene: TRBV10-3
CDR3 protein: CAINEGNDYGYTF

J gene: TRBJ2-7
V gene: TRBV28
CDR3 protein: CASMRSGRVDEQYF

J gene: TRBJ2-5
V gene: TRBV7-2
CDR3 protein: CASSTRVQETQYF

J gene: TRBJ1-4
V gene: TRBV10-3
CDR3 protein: CAAGQGGTNEKLFF

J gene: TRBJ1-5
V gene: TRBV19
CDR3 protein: CASSISLTGATNQPQHF

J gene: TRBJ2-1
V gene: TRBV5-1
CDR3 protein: CASGRRTSGSGEQFF

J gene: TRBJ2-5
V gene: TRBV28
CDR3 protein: CAEGSRETQYF

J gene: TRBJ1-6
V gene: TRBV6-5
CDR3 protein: CASSYSKQGSSPLHF

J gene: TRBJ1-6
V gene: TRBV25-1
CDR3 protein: CASSEQGIVSPLHF

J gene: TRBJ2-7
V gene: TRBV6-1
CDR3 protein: CASRTGGWEQYF

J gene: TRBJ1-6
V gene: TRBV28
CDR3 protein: CASSLSGDNSPLHF

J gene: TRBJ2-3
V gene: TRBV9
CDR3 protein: CASSPTRGWKSTDTQYF

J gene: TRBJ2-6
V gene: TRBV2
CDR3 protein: CASSKQISGANVLTF

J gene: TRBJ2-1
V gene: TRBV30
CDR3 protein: CAWRGWARSETDYNEQFF

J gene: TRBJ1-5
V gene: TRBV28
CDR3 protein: CASQGQGGKPQHF

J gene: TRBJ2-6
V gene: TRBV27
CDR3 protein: CASSYNRTSGANVLTF

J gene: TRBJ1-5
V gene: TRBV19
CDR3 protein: CASNPGSAPQVRQPQHF

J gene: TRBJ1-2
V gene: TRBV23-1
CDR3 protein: CASSQSATGTHGYTF

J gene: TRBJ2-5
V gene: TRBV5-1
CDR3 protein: CASSLWGFGSETQYF

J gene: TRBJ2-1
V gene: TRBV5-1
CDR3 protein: CASSISTGLKTDEQFF

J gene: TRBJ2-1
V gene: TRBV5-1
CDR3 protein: CASSLEGSGRSNEQFF

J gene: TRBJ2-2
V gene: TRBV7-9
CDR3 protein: CASRPSNREGTGELFF

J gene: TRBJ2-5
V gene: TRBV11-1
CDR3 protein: CASSPKSGRRETQYF

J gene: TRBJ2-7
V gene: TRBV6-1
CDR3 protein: CASSAFSGSSYEQYF

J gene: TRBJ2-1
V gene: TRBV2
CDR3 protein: CASTVLAGRNEQFF

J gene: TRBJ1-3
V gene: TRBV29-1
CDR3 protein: CSVQGAFSGNTIYF